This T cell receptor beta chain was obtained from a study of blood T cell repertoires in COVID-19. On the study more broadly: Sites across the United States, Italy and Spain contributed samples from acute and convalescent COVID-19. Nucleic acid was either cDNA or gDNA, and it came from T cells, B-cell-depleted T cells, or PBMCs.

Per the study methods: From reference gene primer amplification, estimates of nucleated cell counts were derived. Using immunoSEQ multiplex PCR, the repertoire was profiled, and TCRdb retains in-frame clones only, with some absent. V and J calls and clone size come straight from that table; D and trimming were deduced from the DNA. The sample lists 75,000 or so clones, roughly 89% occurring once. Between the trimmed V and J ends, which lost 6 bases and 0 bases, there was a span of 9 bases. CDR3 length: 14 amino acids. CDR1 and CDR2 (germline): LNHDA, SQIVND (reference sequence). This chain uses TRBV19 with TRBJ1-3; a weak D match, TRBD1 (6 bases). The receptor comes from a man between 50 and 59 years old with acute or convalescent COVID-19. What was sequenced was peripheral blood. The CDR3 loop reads CASSLTGSGNTIYF. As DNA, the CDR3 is TGTGCCAGTAGCCTGACAGGCTCTGGAAACACCATATATTTT.